Listed below are T cell receptor beta chains from one sample, sequenced in a study of cytomegalovirus exposure and HLA in healthy donors. Method: immunoSEQ multiplex PCR; TCRdb's copy keeps in-frame clones and lacks some. The sample holds 100,000 to 150,000 clones, 77% seen once. Sequencing used PBMCs. The receptors were gathered from a male donor in good health and CMV-seropositive. CDR3s include the opening cysteine and the closing phenylalanine or tryptophan. A D gene is named only where the DNA matches it firmly. Size tells how often a clone was seen (once, few, many) or the class of an expanded clone, and some rows leave it out.

DNA	CDR3	size	V	J	D
TGTGCCAGCAGCCGGAGGACCGGGGAGCTGTTTTTT	CASSRRTGELFF	-	TRBV11-1	TRBJ2-2	-
TGTGCCAGCAGCCCCGGGACTAGCGAATCTTACGAGCAGTACTTC	CASSPGTSESYEQYF	-	TRBV7-2	TRBJ2-7	TRBD2
TGTGCCAGCAGTGGAAGGGGACAGGGTGTTTATGGCTACACCTTC	CASSGRGQGVYGYTF	-	TRBV2	TRBJ1-2	TRBD1
TGTGCCAGCAGCCCTCGACTAGCGGGGAACACCGGGGAGCTGTTTTTT	CASSPRLAGNTGELFF	-	TRBV7-8	TRBJ2-2	TRBD2
TGTGCCAGCAGTTTTCTTGCGGGGGGGCTCAATGAGCAGTTCTTC	CASSFLAGGLNEQFF	few	TRBV28	TRBJ2-1	TRBD2
TGTGCCAGCGGAGCTAGCGGGAGGGCCGGCGGAGATACGCAGTATTTT	CASGASGRAGGDTQYF	-	TRBV25-1	TRBJ2-3	TRBD2
TGTGCCAGCAGCGTAGACCAGTTTGGAAACACCATATATTTT	CASSVDQFGNTIYF	once	TRBV9	TRBJ1-3	-
TGTGCCACCCAGGATCTACTCATGAACACTGAAGCTTTCTTT	CATQDLLMNTEAFF	-	TRBV6-1	TRBJ1-1	-
TGCGCCAGCAGCTTGGGGACAGGGGTTCGTACAGATACGCAGTATTTT	CASSLGTGVRTDTQYF	-	TRBV5-1	TRBJ2-3	TRBD1
TGTGCCAGCAGTTACAGGCCGGGGAGGATGAGGACTGAAGCTTTCTTT	CASSYRPGRMRTEAFF	-	TRBV6-6	TRBJ1-1	-
TGTGCCAGCAGCTTTGGACAGGGGTATGGCTACACCTTC	CASSFGQGYGYTF	once	TRBV7-8	TRBJ1-2	TRBD1
TGCGCCAGCAGCTTGGGAGCGGGTTGGAGCACAGATACGCAGTATTTT	CASSLGAGWSTDTQYF	-	TRBV5-1	TRBJ2-3	-
TGTGCCAGCAGTGAAGGGGGGAGCACAGATACGCAGTATTTT	CASSEGGSTDTQYF	-	TRBV25-1	TRBJ2-3	-
TGTGCCAGTAGTCTAGGGATGATCACAGATCAGCCCCAGCATTTT	CASSLGMITDQPQHF	-	TRBV19	TRBJ1-5	-
TGCGCCAGCAGCTTTGGGCTAGCGGGGGAACTAACCGGGGAGCTGTTTTTT	CASSFGLAGELTGELFF	-	TRBV5-1	TRBJ2-2	TRBD2
TGTGCCAGCAGTTACCCCCGCCGGGGAACCGGGGAGCTGTTTTTT	CASSYPRRGTGELFF	-	TRBV28	TRBJ2-2	-
TGTGCCAGCAGTTTAACACTATATGGCTACACCTTC	CASSLTLYGYTF	few	TRBV28	TRBJ1-2	-
TGTGCCAGCAGCTTAGAGAGAAACAATGAGCAGTTCTTC	CASSLERNNEQFF	once	TRBV7-3	TRBJ2-1	-
TGTGCCAGCGGCTCACCCGACAGGGAGGACACTGAAGCTTTCTTT	CASGSPDREDTEAFF	-	TRBV5-4	TRBJ1-1	TRBD1
TGTGCCAGCAGTGAATGGCAGGCGGGACGTATATCCTACGAGCAGTACTTC	CASSEWQAGRISYEQYF	-	TRBV6-1	TRBJ2-7	-
TGTGCCAGCAGTGAAATAACAGAGTCCTCTGGAAACACCATATATTTT	CASSEITESSGNTIYF	few	TRBV6-4	TRBJ1-3	-
TGTGCCAGCAGGTCTACAGGGGGTGGCACTGAAGCTTTCTTT	CASRSTGGGTEAFF	-	TRBV6-1	TRBJ1-1	TRBD1
TGTGCCAGCAGTCCAAACGATTACAGGGGCGCTGGCTACACCTTC	CASSPNDYRGAGYTF	-	TRBV27	TRBJ1-2	TRBD1
TGTGCCAGCAGCCTTGTACGGGGAGATGAGCAGTTCTTC	CASSLVRGDEQFF	-	TRBV7-3	TRBJ2-1	-
TGTTCCAGCAGCTCCACCGCTCCGACAGGCCCCGGGCAGTACTTC	CSSSSTAPTGPGQYF	-	TRBV7-9	TRBJ2-7	-
TGTGCCAGAAGCTTGTACACAGTTTGTCGGGACAGGGGCGAGGGGACGAATTACGAGCAGTACTTC	CARSLYTVCRDRGEGTNYEQYF	-	TRBV5-3	TRBJ2-7	TRBD1
TGTGCCAGCAGTGTGGAGAAGGAAGCTTTCTTT	CASSVEKEAFF	-	TRBV2	TRBJ1-1	-
TGTGCCAGCAGTAAACAGGGAAGAACTAATGAAAAACTGTTTTTT	CASSKQGRTNEKLFF	-	TRBV28	TRBJ1-4	-
TGCGCCAGCAGCCAAGACGACAGAGCTAACTATGGCTACACCTTC	CASSQDDRANYGYTF	once	TRBV4-1	TRBJ1-2	-
TGTGCCAGCAGCTTGGACAGGGCCTACTATGGCTACACCTTC	CASSLDRAYYGYTF	-	TRBV5-8	TRBJ1-2	-
TGTGCCAGCAGCTTGCAGGGTAGGTACGAGCAGTACTTC	CASSLQGRYEQYF	-	TRBV5-4	TRBJ2-7	-
TGCGCCAGCAGCTTGGCACCTAGCGGACCTAAGGATGAGCAGTTCTTC	CASSLAPSGPKDEQFF	-	TRBV5-1	TRBJ2-1	TRBD2
TGTGCCAGCAGCCCAATAGCGGGGCAGGAAAAACTGTTTTTT	CASSPIAGQEKLFF	few	TRBV7-9	TRBJ1-4	-
TGTGCCAGCAGTTCCGACAGGGTGGGAAGGCAGCCCCAGCATTTT	CASSSDRVGRQPQHF	-	TRBV28	TRBJ1-5	TRBD1
TGTGCCAGCAGCTTCCCTCTCCTTCCCTCCCTCCCGGGAGGACGATCCTACGAGCAGTACTTC	CASSFPLLPSLPGGRSYEQYF	-	TRBV7-3	TRBJ2-7	TRBD2
TGTGCCAGCATCGGGACAGGGGGCGCCTCTGAAGGCTACACCTTC	CASIGTGGASEGYTF	-	TRBV7-9	TRBJ1-2	TRBD1
TGTGCCAGCAGTTTAAACGGTGGTAATGAGCAGTTCTTC	CASSLNGGNEQFF	-	TRBV28	TRBJ2-1	-
TGTGCCAGCAGTGACCTGGGGGGGCGAGGGGAGCAGTTCTTC	CASSDLGGRGEQFF	-	TRBV6-4	TRBJ2-1	-
TGTGCCAGCAGTTCCTCAGCGGGAGAGGAGAACTACGAGCAGTACTTC	CASSSSAGEENYEQYF	-	TRBV27	TRBJ2-7	TRBD2
TGTGCCAGCAGTTACTCAAAGACTAGCACCCCCTATGAGCAGTTCTTC	CASSYSKTSTPYEQFF	-	TRBV6-6	TRBJ2-1	TRBD2
TGTGCCAGCAGACCCTATACCGGGGAGCTGTTTTTT	CASRPYTGELFF	-	TRBV27	TRBJ2-2	-
TGCAGCGTTGACCCGGGATATGGCTACACCTTC	CSVDPGYGYTF	-	TRBV29-1	TRBJ1-2	-
TGTGCCAGCAGCTCCGGGGATCCCCACCACGAGCAGTACTTC	CASSSGDPHHEQYF	-	TRBV11-3	TRBJ2-7	-
TGTGCCAGCAGTTCCCACCCAGAGGTTCACTATGGCTACACCTTC	CASSSHPEVHYGYTF	-	TRBV28	TRBJ1-2	-
TGTGCCAGCAGCAAAGAACAGGGGGGGCGCGAGCAGTACTTC	CASSKEQGGREQYF	few	TRBV6-5	TRBJ2-7	-
TGTGCCAGCAGCTTAGCGACAGGGGGAGGTGGTCAGCCCCAGCATTTT	CASSLATGGGGQPQHF	once	TRBV7-9	TRBJ1-5	TRBD1
TGTGCCACCTCCACCGGGGAGCTGTTTTTT	CATSTGELFF	few	TRBV28	TRBJ2-2	-
TGTGCCAGCAGCCCTCGGGGGAACACTGAAGCTTTCTTT	CASSPRGNTEAFF	once	TRBV9	TRBJ1-1	-
TGTGCCAGTAGACCCACCAGGACAGGGAGCACAGATACGCAGTATTTT	CASRPTRTGSTDTQYF	-	TRBV19	TRBJ2-3	TRBD1
TGTGCCAGCGTCGGGACTAGCGGGAGGAAAGATACGCAGTATTTT	CASVGTSGRKDTQYF	-	TRBV27	TRBJ2-3	TRBD2
TGTGCCAGCAGGGACAGGGGGAAAACCTACGAGCAGTACTTC	CASRDRGKTYEQYF	-	TRBV6-1	TRBJ2-7	TRBD1
TGTGCCAGCACCTCCGGGACTAGAAGTAACAGTCAGTACTTC	CASTSGTRSNSQYF	-	TRBV28	TRBJ2-4	TRBD2